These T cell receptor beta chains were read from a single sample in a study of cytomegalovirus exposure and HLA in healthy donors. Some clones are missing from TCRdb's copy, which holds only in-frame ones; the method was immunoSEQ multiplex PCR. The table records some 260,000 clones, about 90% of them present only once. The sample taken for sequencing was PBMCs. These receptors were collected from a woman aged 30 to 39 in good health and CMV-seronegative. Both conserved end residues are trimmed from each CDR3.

ASSNRLAAYNEQF,TRBV28,TRBJ2-1
ASAGFNTGELF,TRBV27,TRBJ2-2
ASSLRGGSSTDTQY,TRBV27,TRBJ2-3
ASGLTSGIIHNEQF,TRBV12-5,TRBJ2-1
ASSRGAIHEAF,TRBV5-1,TRBJ1-1
ASKEPLDYEQY,TRBV2,TRBJ2-7
ASGWPQDEQY,TRBV11-2,TRBJ2-7
SVVQVAGVRSSYNEQF,TRBV29-1,TRBJ2-1
SVVQGGGYGYT,TRBV29-1,TRBJ1-2
ASTPPGNEQF,TRBV7-9,TRBJ2-1
ASSRDADTQY,TRBV19,TRBJ2-3
ASSLRTGSGANVLT,TRBV5-1,TRBJ2-6
ASSMVLADSNEQF,TRBV19,TRBJ2-1
SVEGTGETNYGYT,TRBV29-1,TRBJ1-2
ASSPVGSNQPQH,TRBV27,TRBJ1-5
ASSLGQGYGYT,TRBV7-9,TRBJ1-2
ASSQGFVQAYEQY,TRBV4-1,TRBJ2-7
ASSPVVSGDEQF,TRBV11-2,TRBJ2-1
ASRDSEHTGELF,TRBV10-2,TRBJ2-2
ASSPSGYGYT,TRBV28,TRBJ1-2
ASSPGGNTEAF,TRBV9,TRBJ1-1
ASSTGTSLTDTQY,TRBV7-9,TRBJ2-3
ASSPTPLYEQY,TRBV27,TRBJ2-7
ASSLASTAAYEQY,TRBV5-5,TRBJ2-7
ASSLPGTGGAREQY,TRBV28,TRBJ2-7
ASSLVGLAGSEQY,TRBV5-1,TRBJ2-7
ASSLFLGQSRETQY,TRBV5-4,TRBJ2-5
ASSRVGGHTGELF,TRBV14,TRBJ2-2
ASIRLGAYSTDTQY,TRBV10-1,TRBJ2-3
ASSHRGSTYEQY,TRBV27,TRBJ2-7
ATSPLDSSYNEQF,TRBV15,TRBJ2-1
ASSLPGVTDTQY,TRBV6-6,TRBJ2-3
ASSVEGTGELF,TRBV9,TRBJ2-2
ASSEAFAGELF,TRBV2,TRBJ2-2
ASSDSGTGRTGELF,TRBV6-4,TRBJ2-2
ASSSKSTSYNEQF,TRBV13,TRBJ2-1
ASSYSRVLANEKLF,TRBV6-5,TRBJ1-4
ASSGRDRAYQETQY,TRBV5-6,TRBJ2-5
ASSLLGGNQPQH,TRBV27,TRBJ1-5
ASSQDWRRAVGELF,TRBV4-3,TRBJ2-2
ASRKQGLNTEAF,TRBV25-1,TRBJ1-1
ASSPQRRDLGYGYT,TRBV9,TRBJ1-2
ASSLGTGQETQY,TRBV7-6,TRBJ2-5
ASSPLGGQGTQY,TRBV11-2,TRBJ2-5
ASSFGSSYEQY,TRBV11-2,TRBJ2-7
ASSPRRGTRTGELF,TRBV18,TRBJ2-2
ASSLFLAGPREQY,TRBV27,TRBJ2-7